Sequencing of this T cell receptor beta chain was carried out in a study of patients and donors after allogeneic stem cell transplantation. TCRdb processed the RT-PCR reads anew with MiXCR; each CDR3 protein has one entry. This sample yields about 960,000 distinct CDR3 sequences, of which more than 15% are seen a single time; roughly 6% belongs to the top ten. What was sequenced was blood, either unsorted or a sorted T cell fraction (not recorded which). This receptor was obtained from a human donor who was either an allogeneic HSCT recipient or a stem cell or donor lymphocyte infusion donor (not recorded which). It is not recorded whose cells these are; they may come from a transplant donor.

The CDR3 spells CSAEVRGKATNEKLFF. The CDR3 DNA is TGCAGTGCTGAGGTTAGGGGGAAAGCAACTAATGAAAAACTGTTTTTT. This chain links TRBV20-1 with TRBJ1-4, with D possibly TRBD1 on 6 matching bases. This CDR3 has 16 residues. Germline-derived CDR1 and CDR2 are DFQATT and SNEGSKA (reference sequence). V lost 5 bases and J 0 bases, leaving 16 bases between the germline ends.